A selection of T cell receptor beta chains follows, all from one sample in a study of vaccination and CD4 T cells after COVID-19. A single record per CDR3 protein comes from TCRdb applying MiXCR to the PCR reads. The data show 20,000 to 30,000 distinct CDR3 sequences, roughly 64% seen once. These TCRs' antigens remain unknown. Sequenced input: CD4+ T cells from blood, cultured in vitro. The receptors stem from a human donor who had recovered from COVID-19. CDR3s include the opening cysteine and the closing phenylalanine or tryptophan.

J gene: TRBJ2-1; V gene: TRBV6-1; CDR3 protein: CASRGVVPNEQFF
J gene: TRBJ2-3; V gene: TRBV12-3/TRBV12-4; CDR3 protein: CASSPPGLGTQYF
J gene: TRBJ1-1; V gene: TRBV7-9; CDR3 protein: CASSFPSTGGAVGTEAFF
J gene: TRBJ2-1; V gene: TRBV28; CDR3 protein: CASFPWGVTRRDNEQFF
J gene: TRBJ1-6; V gene: TRBV30; CDR3 protein: CAWSVAGTNSPLHF
J gene: TRBJ1-4; V gene: TRBV7-2; CDR3 protein: CASSRNRGRNEKLFF
J gene: TRBJ1-5; V gene: TRBV6-1; CDR3 protein: CASSPGTGDQPQHF
J gene: TRBJ2-1; V gene: TRBV27; CDR3 protein: CASSFLRTTGIHNEQFF
J gene: TRBJ1-3; V gene: TRBV7-9; CDR3 protein: CASSWGTGLSGNTIYF
J gene: TRBJ2-7; V gene: TRBV7-7; CDR3 protein: CASSLGQGQQQYF
J gene: TRBJ2-2; V gene: TRBV18; CDR3 protein: CASSPQTGSRNTGELFF
J gene: TRBJ1-1; V gene: TRBV12-3/TRBV12-4; CDR3 protein: CASSLVYTEAFF
J gene: TRBJ2-5; V gene: TRBV24-1; CDR3 protein: CATGEGYQETQYF
J gene: TRBJ1-5; V gene: TRBV30; CDR3 protein: CAWSVLGSSQPQHF
J gene: TRBJ2-5; V gene: TRBV11-2; CDR3 protein: CASGGGRKETQYF
J gene: TRBJ1-1; V gene: TRBV10-3; CDR3 protein: CAIIAGEETENTEAFF
J gene: TRBJ1-2; V gene: TRBV6-5; CDR3 protein: CASSYSRGQYYGYTF
J gene: TRBJ2-3; V gene: TRBV11-3; CDR3 protein: CASSQGWDTDTQYF
J gene: TRBJ1-2; V gene: TRBV7-8; CDR3 protein: CASSLVFSSGYTF
J gene: TRBJ2-7; V gene: TRBV28; CDR3 protein: CASSLNFLTDTYEQYF
J gene: TRBJ2-1; V gene: TRBV10-2; CDR3 protein: CASREWLALRGNEQFF
J gene: TRBJ1-2; V gene: TRBV5-6; CDR3 protein: CASSVIVYYGYTF
J gene: TRBJ1-1; V gene: TRBV20-1; CDR3 protein: CSAFVTGLLNTEAFF
J gene: TRBJ2-7; V gene: TRBV30; CDR3 protein: CAWRGTAYSYEQYF
J gene: TRBJ1-2; V gene: TRBV20-1; CDR3 protein: CSARKLRGRDYGYTF
J gene: TRBJ2-7; V gene: TRBV27; CDR3 protein: CASGSTGTRHYEQYF
J gene: TRBJ1-5; V gene: TRBV30; CDR3 protein: CAWSGSQGIKQPQHF
J gene: TRBJ2-3; V gene: TRBV6-1; CDR3 protein: CASSTESQIMQYF
J gene: TRBJ1-2; V gene: TRBV6-5; CDR3 protein: CASSYSNGYGYTF
J gene: TRBJ2-7; V gene: TRBV7-9; CDR3 protein: CASSLVGKARGLYEQYF
J gene: TRBJ1-5; V gene: TRBV24-1; CDR3 protein: CATSDSRDNQFSRSNQPQHF
J gene: TRBJ1-2; V gene: TRBV18; CDR3 protein: CASSPDGNGYTF
J gene: TRBJ1-1; V gene: TRBV20-1; CDR3 protein: CSARIPRGETEAFF
J gene: TRBJ2-7; V gene: TRBV7-2; CDR3 protein: CASSLGGAGPRGYEQYF
J gene: TRBJ1-3; V gene: TRBV20-1; CDR3 protein: CSASRATSGNTIYF
J gene: TRBJ2-3; V gene: TRBV19; CDR3 protein: CASSALAGGADTQYF
J gene: TRBJ2-5; V gene: TRBV7-2; CDR3 protein: CASSLVNGGETQYF
J gene: TRBJ2-5; V gene: TRBV24-1; CDR3 protein: CATSDFGTPSETQYF
J gene: TRBJ1-2; V gene: TRBV6-2/TRBV6-3; CDR3 protein: CASSYSSYGYTF
J gene: TRBJ2-7; V gene: TRBV20-1; CDR3 protein: CSRPANSGGTSYEQYF
J gene: TRBJ2-5; V gene: TRBV24-1; CDR3 protein: CATAASGYQETQYF
J gene: TRBJ1-5; V gene: TRBV6-1; CDR3 protein: CASGPGTGGTQPQHF
J gene: TRBJ2-5; V gene: TRBV7-2; CDR3 protein: CASSPSTGGETQYF
J gene: TRBJ1-5; V gene: TRBV6-2/TRBV6-3; CDR3 protein: CASSSTTARGNQPQHF
J gene: TRBJ1-3; V gene: TRBV7-2; CDR3 protein: CASSTPVGSLGNTIYF